These 30 T cell receptor beta chains came from one sample sequenced in a study of OX40 agonist ivuxolimab in advanced cancers. Assay: immunoSEQ multiplex PCR; the TCRdb copy retains only in-frame clones and omits some. The table records 30,000 to 40,000 clones, roughly 89% of them present only once. The sample was CD4+ or CD8+ T cells sorted from blood, taken in a trial of the OX40 agonist ivuxolimab. These receptors all stem from an adult with an advanced solid tumor such as melanoma, head and neck, liver or kidney cancer.

The J gene is TRBJ2-7, the V gene TRBV18; a weak D match, TRBD1 (6 bases). Germline CDR1 is KGHSH and CDR2 is LQKENI. The CDR3 runs to 13 residues. The V end was cut by 6 bases, the J end by 5 bases, with 14 bases between. The CDR3 loop reads CASSSDRSDEQYF. CDR3 coding DNA: TGTGCCAGCTCCTCCGACAGGTCGGACGAGCAGTACTTC.

This clone was observed a single time. J is TRBJ2-1 and V is TRBV9; D is possibly TRBD1 (5 bases). There are 16 residues in the CDR3. Trimming took off 0 bases at V and 2 bases at J, with 12 bases between the two ends. The germline V gene encodes CDR1 SGDLS and CDR2 YYNGEE. In DNA, the CDR3 is TGTGCCAGCAGCGTAGAGGGGCCTCTGACCTACAATGAGCAGTTCTTC. Residues: CASSVEGPLTYNEQFF. Based on the CDR3 plus reference TRBV9 and TRBJ2-1, the full variable domain is DSGVTQTPKHLITATGQRVTLRCSPRSGDLSVYWYQQSLDQGLQFLIQYYNGEERAKGNILERFSAQQFPDLHSELNLSSLELGDSALYFCASSVEGPLTYNEQFFGPGTRLTVL.

The chain is built from TRBV6-5 and TRBJ2-1, with a possible D match to TRBD2 (5 bases). Germline CDR1 MNHEY, CDR2 SVGAGI. Trimming took 8 bases from V and 6 from J, leaving 8 bases between them. CDR3 length: 11 amino acids. CDR3 DNA: TGTGCCAGCGGTAGCGTCAATGAGCAGTTCTTC. Its translation: CASGSVNEQFF.

The chain joins TRBV7-6 to TRBJ2-7; TRBD1 might be the D (6 bases). Germline CDR1 reads SGHVS; CDR2 reads FNYEAQ. Between the trimmed V and J ends, which lost 0 bases and 6 bases, there was a span of 18 bases. The CDR3 runs to 16 residues. CDR3 sequence (DNA): TGTGCCAGCAGCTTAGCGCTCTCAGGGGTAGGCAGCGAGCAGTACTTC. It specifies CASSLALSGVGSEQYF.

This clone was recorded only once. The V and J genes are TRBV6-1 and TRBJ2-7; D is unclear. The CDR3 length is 11 residues. Trimming left V 4 bases short and J 3 bases short, with 4 bases between. CDR1 is MNHNS, CDR2 SASEGT, per germline. In DNA form, the CDR3 reads TGTGCCAGCAGTGTAAGCTACGAGCAGTACTTC. It specifies CASSVSYEQYF.

J is TRBJ1-2 and V is TRBV29-1, with D possibly matching TRBD1 (6 bases). Germline CDR1 is SQVTM and CDR2 is ANQGSEA. V lost 0 bases and J lost 7, with 15 bases in between. CDR3 length: 14 amino acids. CDR3 coding DNA: TGCAGCGTTGAAGATCAGGCAGGGGAGAGTGGCTACACCTTC. This sequence encodes CSVEDQAGESGYTF. Combining the CDR3 with reference TRBV29-1 and TRBJ1-2 gives the whole variable domain SAVISQKPSRDICQRGTSLTIQCQVDSQVTMMFWYRQQPGQSLTLIATANQGSEATYESGFVIDKFPISRPNLTFSTLTVSNMSPEDSSIYLCSVEDQAGESGYTFGSGTRLTVV.

The chain combines TRBV7-9 with TRBJ2-7; TRBD1 aligns across 9 bases. Germline CDR1 and CDR2: SEHNR and FQNEAQ (reference sequence). V was pared by 3 bases and J by 6 bases, with 12 bases of the junction left unmatched. The CDR3 is 16 amino acids. The CDR3 is CASSFQPGQGRLEQYF. The CDR3 DNA is TGTGCCAGCAGCTTTCAACCGGGACAGGGACGGCTCGAGCAGTACTTC. The complete variable domain, with remaining parts taken from reference TRBV7-9 and TRBJ2-7, reads DTGVSQNPRHKITKRGQNVTFRCDPISEHNRLYWYRQTLGQGPEFLTYFQNEAQLEKSRLLSDRFSAERPKGSFSTLEIQRTEQGDSAMYLCASSFQPGQGRLEQYFGPGTRLTVT.

The gene calls are TRBV29-1 and TRBJ2-3; 10 bases align to TRBD2. V dropped 4 bases and J dropped 4; count of bases not matched to a gene: 11. This CDR3 is built from 16 residues. Per germline, CDR1 SQVTM and CDR2 ANQGSEA. CDR3 coding DNA: TGCAGCGTTGTGGGAGTTCGCGGACTAGCGGCAGATACGCAGTATTTT. Protein sequence: CSVVGVRGLAADTQYF.

The chain uses TRBV11-2 and TRBJ1-3; a weak D match, TRBD1 (6 bases). The germline CDR1 and CDR2 sequences are SGHAT and FQNNGV. Trimming removed 5 bases at V and 0 bases at J, with 14 bases between. The CDR3 length is 16 residues. Here the CDR3 DNA reads TGTGCCAGCAGCACGTTGACAGGCCCCTCTGGAAACACCATATATTTT. Translating gives CASSTLTGPSGNTIYF.

CDR3 nucleotides: TGCGCCAGCACCCCCGACAGGGATAGCAATCAGCCCCAGCATTTT. Amino acid sequence: CASTPDRDSNQPQHF. The rearrangement links TRBV4-1 to TRBJ1-5, with 7 nucleotides matching TRBD1. The junction had 6 bases not matched to a gene; V was cut back by 7 bases and J by 0 bases. CDR3 size: 15 residues. Germline assignment: CDR1 MGHRA and CDR2 YSYEKL.

The chain combines TRBV6-5 with TRBJ1-4; no clear D gene. The germline V gene encodes CDR1 MNHEY and CDR2 SVGAGI. CDR3 length: 14 amino acids. Trimming took off 7 bases at V and 1 base at J, with 10 bases between the two ends. DNA for the CDR3: TGTGCCAGCACTAATCTGAGAACTAATGAAAAACTGTTTTTT. Its translation: CASTNLRTNEKLFF.

The chain joins TRBV29-1 to TRBJ2-7; 10 nucleotides align to TRBD1. J gave up 2 bases and V 1 base, and 2 bases lay outside the gene matches. Germline V gene sequence: CDR1 SQVTM, CDR2 ANQGSEA. The CDR3 has 14 residues. This chain's CDR3 is CSVEVGQGTYEQYF. The CDR3 bases are TGCAGCGTTGAAGTGGGACAGGGGACCTACGAGCAGTACTTC.

This clone was picked up one time. The chain links TRBV27 to TRBJ2-5, with D tentatively TRBD2 (7 bases). The CDR3 sequence is 16 residues long. V lost 8 bases to trimming and J lost 1 base, with 20 bases between them. Per germline, CDR1 MNHEY and CDR2 SMNVEV (reference sequence). CDR3 loop: CASRAATGGSQETQYF. The CDR3, as DNA: TGTGCCAGCCGGGCCGCCACGGGGGGCTCCCAAGAGACCCAGTACTTC.

V gene TRBV25-1 combines with J gene TRBJ2-5, with 9 bases aligning to TRBD2. V gave up 4 bases and J gave up 5 bases; unmatched junction bases: 11. This CDR3 has 16 amino acids. From germline, CDR1 is MGHDK and CDR2 SYGVNS. CDR3 amino acids: CASSAGTSTAWETQYF. In DNA form, the CDR3 reads TGTGCCAGCAGTGCCGGGACTAGCACCGCCTGGGAGACCCAGTACTTC.

This chain connects TRBV7-8 to TRBJ2-2; TRBD2 matches at 12 bases. From germline, CDR1 is SGHVS and CDR2 FQNEAQ. This CDR3 comprises 16 residues. V was clipped by 5 bases and J by 11 bases; unmatched bases: 12. This CDR3 is CASSRELAGGPAELFF. DNA of the CDR3: TGTGCCAGCAGCAGGGAGCTAGCGGGGGGGCCGGCCGAGCTGTTTTTT.

The gene calls are TRBV29-1 and TRBJ2-2; D uncertain. The CDR3 is made up of 12 amino acids. V was pared by 1 base and J by 8 bases, with 8 bases between. Germline loops: CDR1 SQVTM, CDR2 ANQGSEA. The CDR3 is CSVEVRLGELFF. Here the CDR3 DNA reads TGCAGCGTTGAAGTACGGTTAGGGGAGCTGTTTTTT.

V usage is TRBV20-1 and J usage is TRBJ2-3; D remains ambiguous. There are 10 residues in the CDR3. The germline V gene has CDR1 DFQATT and CDR2 SNEGSKA (reference sequence). V dropped 2 bases and J dropped 5 bases, with 2 bases sitting between them. The CDR3 protein is CSARRDTQYF. CDR3 bases: TGCAGTGCTAGACGAGATACGCAGTATTTT.

The chain has TRBV19 and TRBJ2-7; 7 bases line up with TRBD1. J was trimmed by 0 bases and V by 5 bases; bases with no gene match: 7. From germline, CDR1 is LNHDA and CDR2 SQIVND (reference sequence). This CDR3 has 15 amino acids. CDR3 in amino acids: CASSAGQVSSYEQYF. The CDR3 DNA reads TGTGCCAGTAGTGCAGGACAGGTGAGCTCCTACGAGCAGTACTTC.

J is TRBJ1-5 and V is TRBV18; D unclear. From germline, CDR1 is KGHSH and CDR2 LQKENI. The CDR3 is 14 residues long. The V end was cut by 3 bases, the J end by 4 bases, with 10 bases between. CDR3 sequence reads: CASSPPGWNQPQHF. The CDR3 bases are TGTGCCAGCTCACCTCCCGGCTGGAATCAGCCCCAGCATTTT.

The table lists this clone with a count of one. The conserved final phenylalanine or tryptophan is absent from the CDR3, which likely points to a read error. The CDR3 DNA sequence: TGTGCCAGCAGCGCAGTGAACTATGGCTACACCCTC. Amino acids: CASSAVNYGYTL. The chain is built from TRBV7-9 and TRBJ1-2; D not certain. The length of the CDR3 is 12 residues. Germline V gene data show CDR1 as SEHNR and CDR2 as FQNEAQ (reference sequence). V lost 5 bases to trimming and J lost 2 bases, with 6 bases between them.

The chain employs TRBV27 and TRBJ2-6, with D possibly TRBD1 on 6 matching bases. Germline CDR1 and CDR2: MNHEY and SMNVEV (reference sequence). The V and J ends lost 5 bases and 0 bases respectively, with 8 bases between them. The CDR3 covers 15 residues. The CDR3 sequence: CASSLRGSGANVLTF. The CDR3 coding sequence is TGTGCCAGCAGTCTCAGGGGCTCTGGGGCCAACGTCCTGACTTTC.

J is TRBJ2-1 and V is TRBV7-6; 7 nucleotides align to TRBD1. The CDR3 consists of 15 residues. Germline loops: CDR1 SGHVS, CDR2 FNYEAQ. V lost 1 base to trimming and J lost 4 bases; unmatched junction nucleotides: 4. Here the CDR3 reads CASSLDRGVYNEQFF. Written as DNA, the CDR3 is TGTGCCAGCAGCTTAGACAGGGGCGTTTACAATGAGCAGTTCTTC.

The chain carries TRBV19 and TRBJ2-5; TRBD1 matches 7 bases. After removal of 5 bases from V and 10 bases from J, the junction contained 7 bases not matched to a gene. This CDR3 has 12 amino acids. Per the germline V gene, CDR1 is LNHDA and CDR2 is SQIVND (reference sequence). This CDR3 reads CASSLGGWDQYF. DNA of the CDR3: TGTGCCAGTAGTTTAGGGGGCTGGGACCAGTACTTC.

This chain connects TRBV29-1 to TRBJ1-5; D gene unclear. The CDR3 length is 12 residues. CDR1 is SQVTM and CDR2 is ANQGSEA in the germline V gene. V shed 2 bases and J shed 3 bases, with 5 bases lying between them. CDR3 DNA: TGCAGCGTTGAATTGCCCAATCAGCCCCAGCATTTT. This gives the protein CSVELPNQPQHF.

The chain combines TRBV11-3 with TRBJ2-7; 8 positions match TRBD1. From germline, CDR1 is SGHNT and CDR2 YENEEA. J lost 2 bases, V lost 1 base, and 4 bases had no gene match. The CDR3 is made up of 15 amino acids. For the CDR3, the DNA is TGTGCCAGCAGCTTAGGGACAGGGTTTCCCTACGAGCAGTACTTC. Its protein product is CASSLGTGFPYEQYF. The full variable domain, rest sourced from reference TRBV11-3 and TRBJ2-7, is EAGVVQSPRYKIIEKKQPVAFWCNPISGHNTLYWYLQNLGQGPELLIRYENEEAVDDSQLPKDRFSAERLKGVDSTLKIQPAELGDSAVYLCASSLGTGFPYEQYFGPGTRLTVT.

V usage is TRBV11-2 and J usage is TRBJ1-4; D unclear. The germline CDR1 and CDR2 sequences are SGHAT and FQNNGV. Trimming cost V 0 bases and J 3 bases, with 17 bases left between them. The CDR3 consists of 18 residues. CDR3 loop: CASSLDYNLGGSNEKLFF. The DNA for the CDR3 is TGTGCCAGCAGCTTAGATTATAATTTGGGAGGTTCTAATGAAAAACTGTTTTTT.

The V and J genes are TRBV11-2 and TRBJ1-1; D ambiguous. Trimming cost V 5 bases and J 3 bases, with 1 base left between them. Germline V lookup: CDR1 SGHAT, CDR2 FQNNGV. The CDR3 has 10 amino acids. The CDR3 DNA reads as TGTGCCAGCAGCCACACTGAAGCTTTCTTT. Protein: CASSHTEAFF.

V gene TRBV15 combines with J gene TRBJ2-5, with 9 nucleotides matching TRBD1. Trimming cost V 5 bases and J 3 bases; bases outside gene matches: 7. Germline V lookup: CDR1 LNHNV, CDR2 YYDKDF (reference sequence). The CDR3 totals 15 residues. CDR3 DNA sequence: TGTGCCACCAGCGATCCAGGGACAGGGAAAGAGACCCAGTACTTC. This codes for CATSDPGTGKETQYF.

The V call is TRBV4-2, the J call TRBJ2-5, with 10 positions matching TRBD1. Germline CDR1 and CDR2: LGHNA and YNFKEQ. The CDR3 is 17 amino acids. V trimming: 0 bases; J trimming: 6 bases; junction bases outside the gene matches: 10. Here the CDR3 DNA reads TGTGCCAGCAGCCAAGATCCCGGGACAGGGGTATTACAGACCCAGTACTTC. The encoded protein is CASSQDPGTGVLQTQYF.

In DNA form, the CDR3 reads TGTGCCAATCGGGACAGCCTTTACAATGAGCAGTTCTTC. Amino acids: CANRDSLYNEQFF. The J gene is TRBJ2-1, the V gene TRBV6-1; 7 bases line up with TRBD1. Trimming took 10 bases from V and 4 from J; bases not matched to a gene: 7. Germline V gene lookup returns CDR1 MNHNS and CDR2 SASEGT. The CDR3 runs 13 residues.